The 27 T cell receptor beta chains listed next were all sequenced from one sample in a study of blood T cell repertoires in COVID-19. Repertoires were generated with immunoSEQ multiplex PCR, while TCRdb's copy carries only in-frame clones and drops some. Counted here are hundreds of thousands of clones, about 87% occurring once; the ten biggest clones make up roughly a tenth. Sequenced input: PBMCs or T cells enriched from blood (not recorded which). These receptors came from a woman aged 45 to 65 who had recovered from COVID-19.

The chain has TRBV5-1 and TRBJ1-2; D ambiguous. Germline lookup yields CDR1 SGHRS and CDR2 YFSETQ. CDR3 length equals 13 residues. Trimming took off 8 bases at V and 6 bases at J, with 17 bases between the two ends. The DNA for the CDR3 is TGCGCCAGTCCCCCCCCGCACGCAGATGGCTACACCTTC. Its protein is CASPPPHADGYTF. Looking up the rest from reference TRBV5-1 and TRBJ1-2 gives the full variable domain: KAGVTQTPRYLIKTRGQQVTLSCSPISGHRSVSWYQQTPGQGLQFLFEYFSETQRNKGNFPGRFSGRQFSNSRSEMNVSTLELGDSALYLCASPPPHADGYTFGSGTRLTVV.

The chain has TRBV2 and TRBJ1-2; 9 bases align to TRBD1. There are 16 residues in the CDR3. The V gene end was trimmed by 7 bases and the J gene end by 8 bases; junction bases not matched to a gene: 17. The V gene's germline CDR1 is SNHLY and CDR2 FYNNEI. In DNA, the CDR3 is TGTGCCAGCACCAAAAACTATCCCGGGACAGGGAAAGGCTACACCTTC. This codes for CASTKNYPGTGKGYTF.

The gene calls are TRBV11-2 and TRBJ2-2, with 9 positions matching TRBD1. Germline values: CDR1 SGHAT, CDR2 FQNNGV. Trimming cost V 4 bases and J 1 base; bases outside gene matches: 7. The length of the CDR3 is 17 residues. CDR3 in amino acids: CASSSYLDRGNTGELFF. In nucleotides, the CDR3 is TGTGCCAGCAGCTCCTACTTGGACAGGGGGAACACCGGGGAGCTGTTTTTT.

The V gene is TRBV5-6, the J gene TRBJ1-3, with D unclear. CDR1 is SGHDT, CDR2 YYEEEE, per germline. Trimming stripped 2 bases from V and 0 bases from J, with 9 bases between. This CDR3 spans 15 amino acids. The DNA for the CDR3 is TGTGCCAGCAGCTTTTTGCAACTCTCTGGAAACACCATATATTTT. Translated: CASSFLQLSGNTIYF. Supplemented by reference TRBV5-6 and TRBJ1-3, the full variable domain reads DAGVTQSPTHLIKTRGQQVTLRCSPKSGHDTVSWYQQALGQGPQFIFQYYEEEERQRGNFPDRFSGHQFPNYSSELNVNALLLGDSALYLCASSFLQLSGNTIYFGEGSWLTVV.

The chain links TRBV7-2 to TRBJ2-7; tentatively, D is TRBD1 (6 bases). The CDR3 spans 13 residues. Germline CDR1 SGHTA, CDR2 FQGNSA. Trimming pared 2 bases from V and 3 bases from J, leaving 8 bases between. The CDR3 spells CASSLNRVYEQYF. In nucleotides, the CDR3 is TGTGCCAGCAGCTTAAACAGGGTCTACGAGCAGTACTTC.

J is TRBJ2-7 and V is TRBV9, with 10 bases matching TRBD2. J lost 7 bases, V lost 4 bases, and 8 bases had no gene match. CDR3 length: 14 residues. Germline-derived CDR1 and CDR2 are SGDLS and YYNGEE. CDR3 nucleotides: TGTGCCAGCAGCAGAGCGGGGGGGAGAGGAGAGCAGTACTTC. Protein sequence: CASSRAGGRGEQYF. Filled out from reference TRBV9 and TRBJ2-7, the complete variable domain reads DSGVTQTPKHLITATGQRVTLRCSPRSGDLSVYWYQQSLDQGLQFLIQYYNGEERAKGNILERFSAQQFPDLHSELNLSSLELGDSALYFCASSRAGGRGEQYFGPGTRLTVT.

CDR3 region: CASGLIKGPGQGIIYSNQPQHF. CDR3 sequence (DNA): TGTGCTAGTGGTTTGATTAAAGGACCGGGACAGGGCATTATCTATAGCAATCAGCCCCAGCATTTT. V gene TRBV12-5 combines with J gene TRBJ1-5; 9 bases are a match to TRBD1. Trimming removed 2 bases from V and 0 bases from J; junction bases left unmatched: 20. CDR1 and CDR2 from the germline V gene are LGHNT and FRNRAP. CDR3 length equals 22 residues.

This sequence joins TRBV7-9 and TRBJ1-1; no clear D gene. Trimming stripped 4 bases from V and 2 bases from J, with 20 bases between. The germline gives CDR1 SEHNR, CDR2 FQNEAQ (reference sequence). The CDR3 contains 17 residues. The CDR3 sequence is CASSSSPYLIDNTEAFF. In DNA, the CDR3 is TGTGCCAGCAGCTCTTCCCCCTACCTCATTGATAACACTGAAGCTTTCTTT.

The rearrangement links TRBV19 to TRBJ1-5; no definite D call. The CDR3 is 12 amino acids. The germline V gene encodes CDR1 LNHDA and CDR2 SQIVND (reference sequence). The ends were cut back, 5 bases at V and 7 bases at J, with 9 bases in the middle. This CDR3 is CASSLQMQPQHF. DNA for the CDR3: TGTGCCAGTAGTCTCCAGATGCAGCCCCAGCATTTT.

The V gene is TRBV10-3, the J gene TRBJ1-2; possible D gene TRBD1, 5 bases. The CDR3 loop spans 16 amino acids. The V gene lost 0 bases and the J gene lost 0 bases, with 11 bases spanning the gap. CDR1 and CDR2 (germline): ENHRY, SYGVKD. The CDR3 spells CAISESGPITNYGYTF. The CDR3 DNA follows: TGTGCCATCAGTGAGTCGGGGCCGATTACTAACTATGGCTACACCTTC.

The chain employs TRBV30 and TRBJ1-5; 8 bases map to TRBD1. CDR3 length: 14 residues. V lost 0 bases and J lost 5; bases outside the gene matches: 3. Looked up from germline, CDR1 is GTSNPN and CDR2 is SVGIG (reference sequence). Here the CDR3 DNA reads TGTGCCTGGAGTGTCGGACAGGGCGATCAGCCCCAGCATTTT. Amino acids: CAWSVGQGDQPQHF.

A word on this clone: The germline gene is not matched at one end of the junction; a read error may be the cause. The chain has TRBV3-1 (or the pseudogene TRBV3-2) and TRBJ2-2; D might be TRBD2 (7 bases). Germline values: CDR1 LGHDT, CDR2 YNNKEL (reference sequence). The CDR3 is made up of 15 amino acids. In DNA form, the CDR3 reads TGTGCCAGCAGCCAGGGGGGGGCGAAGACCGGGGAGCTGTTTTTT. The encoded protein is CASSQGGAKTGELFF.

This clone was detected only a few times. The CDR3 DNA follows: TGCGCCAGCAGTTCACAAGCGGGCCCAAACACCGGGGAGCTGTTTTTT. Encoded protein: CASSSQAGPNTGELFF. The chain employs TRBV5-1 and TRBJ2-2, with D perhaps matching TRBD2 (6 bases). The CDR3 has 16 residues. V was pared by 5 bases and J by 2 bases, with 16 bases between. Germline V lookup: CDR1 SGHRS, CDR2 YFSETQ.

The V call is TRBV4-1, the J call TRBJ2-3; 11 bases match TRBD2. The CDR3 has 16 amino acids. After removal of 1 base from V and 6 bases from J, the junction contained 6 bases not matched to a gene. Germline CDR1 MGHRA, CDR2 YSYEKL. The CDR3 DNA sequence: TGCGCCAGCAGCCAAGCCTCGGCTAGCGGGGGGGATACGCAGTATTTT. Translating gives CASSQASASGGDTQYF.

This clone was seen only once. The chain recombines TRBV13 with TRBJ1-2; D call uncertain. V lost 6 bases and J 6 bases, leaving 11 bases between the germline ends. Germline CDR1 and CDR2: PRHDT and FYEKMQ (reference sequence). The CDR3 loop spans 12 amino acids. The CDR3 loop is CASSWETHGYTF. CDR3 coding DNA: TGTGCCAGCAGTTGGGAGACGCATGGCTACACCTTC.

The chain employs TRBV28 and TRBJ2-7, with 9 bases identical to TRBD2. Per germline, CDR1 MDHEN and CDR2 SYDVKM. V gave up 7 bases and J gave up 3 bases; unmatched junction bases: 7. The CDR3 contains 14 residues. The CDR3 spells CASKLAGAHYEQYF. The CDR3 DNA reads TGTGCCAGCAAATTAGCGGGGGCCCACTACGAGCAGTACTTC.

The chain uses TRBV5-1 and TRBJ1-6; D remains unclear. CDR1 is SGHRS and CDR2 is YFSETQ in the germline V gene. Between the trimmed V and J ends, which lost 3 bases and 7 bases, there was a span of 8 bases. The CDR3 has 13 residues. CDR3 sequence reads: CASSSSFNSPLHF. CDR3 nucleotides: TGCGCCAGCAGCTCATCATTCAATTCACCCCTCCACTTT.

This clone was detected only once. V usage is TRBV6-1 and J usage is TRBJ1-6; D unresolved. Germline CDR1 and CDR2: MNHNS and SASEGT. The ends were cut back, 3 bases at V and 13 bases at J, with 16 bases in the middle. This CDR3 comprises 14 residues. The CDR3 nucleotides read TGTGCCAGCAGTGATAATTTAATCCCCGAGCCCCTCCACTTT. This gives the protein CASSDNLIPEPLHF.

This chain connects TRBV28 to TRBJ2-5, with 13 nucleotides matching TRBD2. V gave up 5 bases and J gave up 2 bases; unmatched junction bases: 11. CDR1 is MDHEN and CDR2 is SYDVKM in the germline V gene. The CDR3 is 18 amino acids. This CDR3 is CASSQLSPGLAGQETQYF. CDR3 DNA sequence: TGTGCCAGCAGTCAACTCTCGCCGGGACTAGCGGGGCAAGAGACCCAGTACTTC.

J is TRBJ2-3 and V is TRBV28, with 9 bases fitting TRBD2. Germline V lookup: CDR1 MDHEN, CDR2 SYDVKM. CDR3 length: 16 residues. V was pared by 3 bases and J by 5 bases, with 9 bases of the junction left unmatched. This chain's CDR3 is CASSFPSSGAGDTQYF. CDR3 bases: TGTGCCAGCAGTTTCCCCTCTAGCGGGGCCGGAGATACGCAGTATTTT. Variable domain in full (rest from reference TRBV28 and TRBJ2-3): DVKVTQSSRYLVKRTGEKVFLECVQDMDHENMFWYRQDPGLGLRLIYFSYDVKMKEKGDIPEGYSVSREKKERFSLILESASTNQTSMYLCASSFPSSGAGDTQYFGPGTRLTVL.

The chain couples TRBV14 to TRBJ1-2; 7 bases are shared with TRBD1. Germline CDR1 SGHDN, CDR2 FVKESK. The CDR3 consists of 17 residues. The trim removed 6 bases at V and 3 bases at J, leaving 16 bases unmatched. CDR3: CASSRSLGGKADYGYTF. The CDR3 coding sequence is TGTGCCAGCAGTCGAAGTCTAGGGGGCAAGGCAGACTATGGCTACACCTTC.

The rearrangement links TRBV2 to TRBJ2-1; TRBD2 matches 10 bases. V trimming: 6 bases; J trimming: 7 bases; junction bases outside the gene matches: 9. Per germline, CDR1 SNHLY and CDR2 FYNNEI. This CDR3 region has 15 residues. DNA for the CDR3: TGTGCCAGCAGAGGTAGCGGGGGGCTAAAAAATGAGCAGTTCTTC. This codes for CASRGSGGLKNEQFF.

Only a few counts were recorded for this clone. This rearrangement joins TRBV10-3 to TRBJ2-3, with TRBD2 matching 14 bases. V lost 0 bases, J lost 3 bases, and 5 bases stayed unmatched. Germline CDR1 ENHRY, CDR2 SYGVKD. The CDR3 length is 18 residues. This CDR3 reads CAISESTTSGGATDTQYF. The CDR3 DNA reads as TGTGCCATCAGTGAGTCGACGACTAGCGGGGGGGCTACAGATACGCAGTATTTT.

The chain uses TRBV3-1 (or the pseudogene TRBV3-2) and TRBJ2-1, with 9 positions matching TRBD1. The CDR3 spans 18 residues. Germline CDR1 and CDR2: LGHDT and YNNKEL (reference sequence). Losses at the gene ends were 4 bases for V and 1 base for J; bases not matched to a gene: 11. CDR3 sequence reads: CASSPGTGIRGSYNEQFF. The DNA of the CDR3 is TGTGCCAGCAGCCCCGGGACAGGGATTAGGGGGTCCTACAATGAGCAGTTCTTC.

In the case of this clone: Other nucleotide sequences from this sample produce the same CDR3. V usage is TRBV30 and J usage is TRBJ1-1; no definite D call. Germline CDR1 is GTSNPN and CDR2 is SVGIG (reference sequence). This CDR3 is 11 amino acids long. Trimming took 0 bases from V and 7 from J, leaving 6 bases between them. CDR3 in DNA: TGTGCCTGGAGTGTACGGGTTGAAGCTTTCTTT. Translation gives CAWSVRVEAFF.

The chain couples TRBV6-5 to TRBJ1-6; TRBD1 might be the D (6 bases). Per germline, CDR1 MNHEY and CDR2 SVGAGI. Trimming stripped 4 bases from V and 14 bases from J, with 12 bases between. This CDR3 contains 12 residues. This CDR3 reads CASSSNRVSLHF. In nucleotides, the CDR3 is TGTGCCAGCAGTTCTAACAGGGTGTCCCTCCACTTT.

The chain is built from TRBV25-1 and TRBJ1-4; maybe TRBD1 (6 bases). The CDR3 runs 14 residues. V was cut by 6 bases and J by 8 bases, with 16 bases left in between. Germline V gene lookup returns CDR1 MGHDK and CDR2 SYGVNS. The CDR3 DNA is TGTGCCAGCAGACAACAGGGAGGGAACGAAAAACTGTTTTTT. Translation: CASRQQGGNEKLFF.